The T cell receptor (beta chain) under discussion was sequenced for a study of blood T cell repertoires in COVID-19 (dated by TCRdb to 2018 to 2021). General notes on the study: Samples covering the acute and convalescent phases of COVID-19 were provided by collaborators in the United States, Italy and Spain. The prospective study material was composed of cDNA or gDNA derived from T cells, B-cell-depleted T cells, or PBMCs. Deeply sampled blood TCRbeta repertoires from subjects exposed to, actively infected with, or recovered from COVID-19 were included in the dataset. The repertoires were released in a freely available public database intended as a resource for research on the immune response to SARS-CoV-2. The samples were drawn from the first 160 participants of the ongoing ImmuneRACE study and from 950 to 1,500 subjects provided by 6 global collaborators. A de-identified subject ID, COVID-19 status, age in years and sex were almost always included in the sample metadata. Where available, HLA class I and class II types were taken from metadata supplied by the sample provider and were not determined by assay-based typing.

With respect to this clone: Which antigen it targets is not known. Per-nucleotide qualities are absent, and no much larger clonotype sits a single base away.

The immunoSEQ Assay, a bias-controlled multiplex PCR, was used to amplify TCRbeta CDR3 regions from genomic DNA. Under the source paper's analysis protocol: The number of nucleated cells in each sample was estimated by amplification of reference gene primers within the assay. To quantify the absolute abundance of each unique TCRbeta CDR3 rearrangement, sequence reads were collapsed and filtered. For each sample, productive Simpson clonality was calculated by taking the square root of Simpson's diversity index across productive rearrangements. TCRdb carries this immuneACCESS record with in-frame sequences only. Its versions omit some clonotypes, under half of them owing to an unresolved V gene in the studies checked, with the rest unexplained. D and trimming were read from the DNA, whereas the V and J calls and clone size are those reported in that table. The table for this sample lists 90,000 to 110,000 clones; about 87% of them were counted only once. Together, the top ten hold 5.5% to 8.5% of the sample.

Collaborating institutions collected whole blood in K2EDTA tubes following their own protocols. For TCRbeta analysis, collaborators shipped samples as frozen whole blood, isolated PBMCs, or DNA extracted from either of those sample types. Results and caveats for the whole study, not just this receptor: The quantity of clinical and demographic metadata differed by source and by participant and was supplied without curation.

The origin of this receptor is a woman in her forties or fifties with acute or convalescent COVID-19. The sequenced sample consisted of peripheral blood.

The sequenced DNA: TGCAGCGCCTCTCGACAGGACCCCTACGAGCAGTACTTC. This codes for CSASRQDPYEQYF. Here the chain combines TRBV29-1 and TRBJ2-7, and possibly TRBD1, on 6 matching bases. Trimming costs V 7 bases and J 2 bases, and their ends lie 15 bases apart. The CDR3 has 13 amino acids, counting the end cysteine and phenylalanine. The CDR3 DNA has 39 bases and is translated from base 1. As encoded in the germline V gene, CDR1 is SQVTM while CDR2 is ANQGSEA.